This TCR beta chain originates from a study of PD-1 blockade in mismatch repair-deficient tumors. CDR1 is MNHNY, CDR2 SVGAGI, per germline (reference sequence). The V and J ends lost 10 bases and 7 bases respectively, with 20 bases between them. CDR3 size: 15 residues. As for this clone: Antigen: not known.

Indicated time point: approximately 10-day in vitro stimulation with candidate mutation-associated neoantigen peptide 1. An approximately ten-day in vitro culture was run per each of several reactive peptides. Clone fold changes were calculated against an identical culture without peptide. Study conclusions and caveats: Tumor-resident clones, often undetectable pretreatment in blood, expanded then contracted after pembrolizumab. Three of seven peptides expanded clones, giving 142 unique blood TCRs.

Clones were read by immunoSEQ multiplex PCR, and TCRdb kept only the in-frame ones, dropping some. The data contain around 9,600 clones, over 75% of them singletons. The sample here was cells cultured in vitro, taken from a patient treated with pembrolizumab. The sequence was obtained from an adult with mismatch repair-deficient cancer. The V gene is TRBV6-6, the J gene TRBJ1-6, with unresolved D. In DNA, the CDR3 is TGTGCCAACTCAAAGAGGGCGGCCAACAATTCACCCCTCCACTTT. Its protein is CANSKRAANNSPLHF.